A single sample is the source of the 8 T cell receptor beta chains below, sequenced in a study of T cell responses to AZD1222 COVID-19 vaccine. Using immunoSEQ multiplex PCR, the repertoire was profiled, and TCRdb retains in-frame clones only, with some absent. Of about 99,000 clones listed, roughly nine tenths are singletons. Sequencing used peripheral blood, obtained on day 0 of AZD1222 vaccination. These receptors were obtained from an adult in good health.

CDR3 in amino acids: CASRRDRQEGQPQHF. In DNA form, the CDR3 reads TGTGCCAGCAGGAGGGACAGACAGGAGGGGCAGCCCCAGCATTTT. This sequence joins TRBV2 and TRBJ1-5, with 7 positions matching TRBD1. CDR1 and CDR2 (germline): SNHLY, FYNNEI. The CDR3 length is 15 residues. Losses at the gene ends were 6 bases for V and 7 bases for J; bases not matched to a gene: 12.

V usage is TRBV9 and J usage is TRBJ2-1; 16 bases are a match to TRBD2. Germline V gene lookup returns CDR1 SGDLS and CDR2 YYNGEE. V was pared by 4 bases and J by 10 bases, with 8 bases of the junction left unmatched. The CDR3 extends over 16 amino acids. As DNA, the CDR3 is TGTGCCAGCAGCATCACTGGGACTAGCGGGGGGGCGGAGCAGTTCTTC. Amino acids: CASSITGTSGGAEQFF.

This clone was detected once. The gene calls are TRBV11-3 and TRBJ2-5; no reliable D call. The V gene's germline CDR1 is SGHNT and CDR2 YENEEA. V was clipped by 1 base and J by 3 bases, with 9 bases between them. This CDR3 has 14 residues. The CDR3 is CASSLGTVKETQYF. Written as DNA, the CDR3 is TGTGCCAGCAGCTTAGGGACGGTTAAAGAGACCCAGTACTTC.

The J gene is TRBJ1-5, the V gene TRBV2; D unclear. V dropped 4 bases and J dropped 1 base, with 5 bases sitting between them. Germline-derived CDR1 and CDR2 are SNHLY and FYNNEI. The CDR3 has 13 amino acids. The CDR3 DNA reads TGTGCCAGCAGTGCATTGAGCAATCAGCCCCAGCATTTT. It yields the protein CASSALSNQPQHF.

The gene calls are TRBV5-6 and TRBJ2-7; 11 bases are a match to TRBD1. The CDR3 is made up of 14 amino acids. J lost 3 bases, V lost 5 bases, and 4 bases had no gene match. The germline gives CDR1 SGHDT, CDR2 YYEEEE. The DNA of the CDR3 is TGTGCCAGCAGTTGGGGACAGGGGGTCTACGAGCAGTACTTC. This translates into CASSWGQGVYEQYF.

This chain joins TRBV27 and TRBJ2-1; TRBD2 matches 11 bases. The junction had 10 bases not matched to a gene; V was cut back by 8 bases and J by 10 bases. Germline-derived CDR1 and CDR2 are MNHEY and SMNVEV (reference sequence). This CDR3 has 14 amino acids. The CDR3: CASSKLAGVGEQFF. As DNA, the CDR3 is TGTGCCAGCTCAAAACTAGCGGGAGTCGGGGAGCAGTTCTTC.

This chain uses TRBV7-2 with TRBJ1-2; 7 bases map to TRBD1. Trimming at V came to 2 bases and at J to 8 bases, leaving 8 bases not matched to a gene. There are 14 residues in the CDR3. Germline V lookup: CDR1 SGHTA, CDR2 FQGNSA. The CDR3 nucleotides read TGTGCCAGCAGCTTAATGGGGACAGTGGAAGGCTACACCTTC. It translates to CASSLMGTVEGYTF.

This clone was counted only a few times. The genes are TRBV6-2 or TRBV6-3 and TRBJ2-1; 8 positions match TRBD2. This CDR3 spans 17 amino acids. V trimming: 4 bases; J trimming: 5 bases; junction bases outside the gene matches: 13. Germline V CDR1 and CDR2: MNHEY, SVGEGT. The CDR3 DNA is TGTGCCAGCAGTTTGATGTTAGCCGGGACTAGGGACAATGAGCAGTTCTTC. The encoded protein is CASSLMLAGTRDNEQFF.